At least ten counts were recorded for the clone carrying this T cell receptor (beta chain). This sample was included in a study of identical twins. From germline, CDR1 is MDHEN and CDR2 SYDVKM. This CDR3 region has 18 residues. The V gene end was trimmed by 7 bases and the J gene end by 0 bases; junction bases not matched to a gene: 14. One entry per CDR3 protein, called by TCRdb with MiXCR from the 5' RACE reads. The table records roughly 630,000 distinct CDR3 sequences, less than 9% of them present only once. These data were also reused for a study on yellow fever vaccine responses in identical twins.

The rearrangement uses TRBV28 and TRBJ2-3; 9 bases match TRBD2. The sequence was collected from a woman between 18 and 29 years old in good health. Sequenced material: PBMCs. The CDR3 DNA follows: TGTGCCAGCAATCTCCGAAGCGGGGGGCCCTCTAGCACAGATACGCAGTATTTT. Protein sequence: CASNLRSGGPSSTDTQYF.